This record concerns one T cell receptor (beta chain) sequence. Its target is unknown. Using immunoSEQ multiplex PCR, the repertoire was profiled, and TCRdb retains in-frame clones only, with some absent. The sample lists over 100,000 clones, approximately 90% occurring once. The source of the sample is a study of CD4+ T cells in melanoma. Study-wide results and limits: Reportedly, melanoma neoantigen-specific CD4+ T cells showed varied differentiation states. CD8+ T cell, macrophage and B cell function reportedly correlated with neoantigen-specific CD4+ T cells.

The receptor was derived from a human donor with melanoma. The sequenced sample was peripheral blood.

In nucleotides, the CDR3 is TGCAGCGTTGAGGGGGTGACTAGCGGGAGGACGACTAGCACAGATACGCAGTATTTT. Translating it yields CSVEGVTSGRTTSTDTQYF. V and J are TRBV29-1 and TRBJ2-3, with TRBD2 matching 13 bases. CDR1 is SQVTM and CDR2 is ANQGSEA in the germline V gene. V shed 3 bases and J 0 bases; nucleotides not matched to a gene: 12. The CDR3 contains 19 residues.